The present T cell receptor beta chain was sequenced within a study of cytomegalovirus exposure and HLA in healthy donors. The germline V gene encodes CDR1 SGHRS and CDR2 YFSETQ. The CDR3 runs to 14 residues. The trim removed 4 bases at V and 9 bases at J, leaving 10 bases unmatched. Researchers ran the PCR with 60 Vbeta and 13 Jbeta primers. TCRdb's table, derived via immunoSEQ multiplex PCR, lists solely in-frame clones and lacks some. The data show roughly 170,000 clones, roughly four fifths seen once. The sample consisted of PBMCs. V usage is TRBV5-1 and J usage is TRBJ2-4; 7 positions match TRBD2. This TCR derives from a man in his forties or fifties in good health and CMV-seronegative. CDR3 amino acids: CASSVRGEGSIQYF. CDR3 sequence (DNA): TGCGCCAGCAGCGTCCGGGGGGAGGGGAGCATTCAGTACTTC. The full variable domain, its missing parts supplied by reference TRBV5-1 and TRBJ2-4, is KAGVTQTPRYLIKTRGQQVTLSCSPISGHRSVSWYQQTPGQGLQFLFEYFSETQRNKGNFPGRFSGRQFSNSRSEMNVSTLELGDSALYLCASSVRGEGSIQYFGAGTRLSVL.